These 22 T cell receptor beta chains were sequenced from one sample in a study of beta chain features in type 1 diabetes. TCRB transcripts that were expressed got sequenced, as all of the isolated RNA had been reverse transcribed. Repertoires were generated with immunoSEQ multiplex PCR, while TCRdb's copy carries only in-frame clones and drops some. This table has about 240,000 clones, roughly 13% appearing once. General study results and limits: Shorter TCRB CDR3s, moderately but significantly so, marked every one of the four CD4+ subsets in Type 1 diabetes patients.

Their antigen targets remain unknown. Material: naive CD4+ T cells from blood. The origin of the receptors is a man younger than 45 with type 1 diabetes.

This chain connects TRBV28 to TRBJ2-2; D might be TRBD2 (6 bases). The V end was cut by 6 bases, the J end by 7 bases, with 15 bases between. Germline V CDR1 and CDR2: MDHEN, SYDVKM. The CDR3 extends over 14 amino acids. The DNA of the CDR3 is TGTGCCAGCAGAGTGGGGGGTCAGATCGGGGAGCTGTTTTTT. Translating it yields CASRVGGQIGELFF.

V is TRBV18 and J is TRBJ1-1; TRBD1 might be the D (6 bases). With 8 bases removed from V and 4 bases from J, the gap between germline ends came to 17 bases. CDR3 length: 14 residues. Germline lookup yields CDR1 KGHSH and CDR2 LQKENI. CDR3 nucleotides: TGTGCCAGCCGACAACAGGGAGGGGGCACTGAAGCTTTCTTT. Its protein is CASRQQGGGTEAFF.

The chain combines TRBV18 with TRBJ2-7; a weak D match, TRBD1 (6 bases). This CDR3 region has 16 residues. Trimming shortened V by 0 bases and J by 7 bases, and 19 bases separated the two germline ends. Germline assignment: CDR1 KGHSH and CDR2 LQKENI. CDR3 residues: CASSPPVGTPYGEQYF. CDR3 sequence (DNA): TGTGCCAGCTCACCACCGGTGGGGACACCTTATGGAGAGCAGTACTTC.

This chain links TRBV12-5 with TRBJ2-1; D call uncertain. Trimming removed 7 bases at V and 10 bases at J, with 11 bases between. Germline CDR1 reads LGHNT; CDR2 reads FRNRAP. The CDR3 is made up of 11 amino acids. The CDR3 DNA reads as TGTGCTAGTGCCCAGAAGATAGAGCAGTTCTTC. This sequence encodes CASAQKIEQFF.

The V call is TRBV9, the J call TRBJ2-1; D uncertain. V was trimmed by 4 bases and J by 2 bases, leaving 10 bases between them. Germline CDR1 SGDLS, CDR2 YYNGEE. The CDR3 spans 14 residues. Here the CDR3 reads CASSPPSTYNEQFF. CDR3 DNA sequence: TGTGCCAGCAGCCCCCCGAGTACCTACAATGAGCAGTTCTTC.

This clone has a handful of counts. The chain uses TRBV5-1 and TRBJ2-3, with a tentative D call TRBD1 (6 bases). Germline CDR1 is SGHRS and CDR2 is YFSETQ. Trimming removed 0 bases from V and 4 bases from J, with 12 bases in between. The CDR3 has 15 amino acids. The CDR3 is CASSLGGQGSDTQYF. The CDR3 nucleotides read TGCGCCAGCAGCTTGGGCGGCCAGGGGTCAGATACGCAGTATTTT. The variable domain in full, completed from reference TRBV5-1 and TRBJ2-3, reads KAGVTQTPRYLIKTRGQQVTLSCSPISGHRSVSWYQQTPGQGLQFLFEYFSETQRNKGNFPGRFSGRQFSNSRSEMNVSTLELGDSALYLCASSLGGQGSDTQYFGPGTRLTVL.

The rearrangement links TRBV2 to TRBJ2-2, with D possibly being TRBD2 (5 bases). The V end was cut by 6 bases, the J end by 4 bases, with 9 bases between. CDR1 SNHLY and CDR2 FYNNEI come from the germline V gene. This CDR3 has 13 amino acids. The CDR3 is CASRAEGTGELFF. CDR3 nucleotides: TGTGCCAGCAGGGCCGAGGGCACCGGGGAGCTGTTTTTT. The variable domain in full, completed from reference TRBV2 and TRBJ2-2, reads EPEVTQTPSHQVTQMGQEVILRCVPISNHLYFYWYRQILGQKVEFLVSFYNNEISEKSEIFDDQFSVERPDGSNFTLKIRSTKLEDSAMYFCASRAEGTGELFFGEGSRLTVL.

Only a few counts were recorded for this clone. The chain employs TRBV4-2 and TRBJ2-7, with 10 nucleotides matching TRBD2. The germline V gene encodes CDR1 LGHNA and CDR2 YNFKEQ. V was pared by 0 bases and J by 5 bases, with 10 bases of the junction left unmatched. This CDR3 region has 17 residues. CDR3 sequence (DNA): TGTGCCAGCAGCCAAGACCGCTCTAGCGGGAGTGTCCACGAGCAGTACTTC. It codes for CASSQDRSSGSVHEQYF.

This clone has more than one count but fewer than ten. Germline is not matched at one junction end, which may reflect a read error. V gene TRBV5-6 combines with J gene TRBJ2-5; D may match TRBD1 or TRBD2 (5 bases each). Germline CDR1 reads SGHDT; CDR2 reads YYEEEE. The CDR3 runs to 14 residues. The CDR3 DNA follows: TGTGCCAGCACCTTGGGACGGGGACAAGAGACCCAGTACTTC. This codes for CASTLGRGQETQYF.

The CDR3 protein is CSASVGTGLRINTEAFF. The CDR3 nucleotides read TGCAGCGCGTCCGTCGGGACAGGGTTGAGGATAAACACTGAAGCTTTCTTT. The chain recombines TRBV29-1 with TRBJ1-1, with 9 nucleotides matching TRBD1. CDR1 and CDR2 (germline): SQVTM, ANQGSEA. V was clipped by 7 bases and J by 2 bases; unmatched bases: 17. The length of the CDR3 is 17 residues.

The rearrangement uses TRBV19 and TRBJ1-1; TRBD1 is a possible D gene (6 bases). The ends were cut back, 5 bases at V and 3 bases at J, with 10 bases in the middle. Germline V lookup: CDR1 LNHDA, CDR2 SQIVND (reference sequence). CDR3 size: 13 residues. The CDR3 bases are TGTGCCAGTAGTTCGGGGGGCTACACTGAAGCTTTCTTT. This sequence encodes CASSSGGYTEAFF.

The V gene is TRBV29-1, the J gene TRBJ1-2; 7 bases align to TRBD1. Germline V gene lookup returns CDR1 SQVTM and CDR2 ANQGSEA. This CDR3 has 12 amino acids. Losses at the gene ends were 7 bases for V and 6 bases for J; bases not matched to a gene: 8. The CDR3 DNA reads as TGCAGCGCCAAGACAGGGAGCGATGGCTACACCTTC. It yields the protein CSAKTGSDGYTF.

The chain uses TRBV18 and TRBJ2-1, with no clear D. Trimming cost V 1 base and J 10 bases, with 8 bases left between them. CDR3 size: 12 residues. Per the germline V gene, CDR1 is KGHSH and CDR2 is LQKENI. The chain's CDR3 is CASSPLKQEQFF. The CDR3 DNA reads TGTGCCAGCTCACCACTAAAACAAGAGCAGTTCTTC. The full variable domain, with the rest looked up from reference TRBV18 and TRBJ2-1, is NAGVMQNPRHLVRRRGQEARLRCSPMKGHSHVYWYRQLPEEGLKFMVYLQKENIIDESGMPKERFSAEFPKEGPSILRIQQVVRGDSAAYFCASSPLKQEQFFGPGTRLTVL.

The chain employs TRBV30 and TRBJ1-1, with a possible D match to TRBD1 (5 bases). Germline V lookup: CDR1 GTSNPN, CDR2 SVGIG (reference sequence). With 7 bases removed from V and 1 base from J, the gap between germline ends came to 10 bases. The CDR3 covers 12 residues. Here the CDR3 reads CASAGQNTEAFF. In nucleotides, the CDR3 is TGTGCCTCAGCGGGGCAGAACACTGAAGCTTTCTTT.

This clone showed up just a few times. The V and J genes are TRBV7-2 and TRBJ2-7, with TRBD1 identical over 11 bases. V dropped 4 bases and J dropped 6; count of bases not matched to a gene: 5. Germline CDR1 SGHTA, CDR2 FQGNSA. CDR3 size: 14 residues. CDR3 region: CASSSRTGGSEQYF. The CDR3, as DNA: TGTGCCAGCAGCTCCCGGACAGGGGGCAGCGAGCAGTACTTC.

This clone was counted only a few times. This rearrangement joins TRBV18 to TRBJ1-1; D gene ambiguous. The germline V and J ends were trimmed by 1 base and 6 bases, with 15 bases remaining between them. Germline V gene sequence: CDR1 KGHSH, CDR2 LQKENI. The CDR3 length is 15 residues. The DNA for the CDR3 is TGTGCCAGCTCACCACTTCAATCGATGAGTTCTGAAGCTTTCTTT. Protein: CASSPLQSMSSEAFF.

The J gene is TRBJ2-7, the V gene TRBV5-4; TRBD1 matches 9 bases. The CDR3 totals 13 residues. Germline CDR1 reads SGHNT; CDR2 reads YYREEE (reference sequence). Losses at the gene ends were 4 bases for V and 6 bases for J; bases not matched to a gene: 5. The CDR3 region has the DNA TGTGCCAGCAGCCCTCCGGGACAGGGCGAGCAGTACTTC. Amino acid sequence: CASSPPGQGEQYF.

This clone came up a few times. V usage is TRBV14 and J usage is TRBJ2-1; D might be TRBD1 (6 bases). The CDR3 has 15 residues. Germline CDR1 reads SGHDN; CDR2 reads FVKESK. Trimming shortened V by 3 bases and J by 2 bases, and 11 bases separated the two germline ends. DNA for the CDR3: TGTGCCAGCAGCCAGAGGGGGAGCGCCTACAATGAGCAGTTCTTC. This gives the protein CASSQRGSAYNEQFF.

There are a few counts of this clone. The chain links TRBV7-2 to TRBJ2-3; 9 bases agree with TRBD1. Trimming cost V 1 base and J 4 bases; bases outside gene matches: 6. Germline-derived CDR1 and CDR2 are SGHTA and FQGNSA. This CDR3 comprises 16 residues. The DNA for the CDR3 is TGTGCCAGCAGCTTAGGTGGGGGACAGGGTGCAGATACGCAGTATTTT. Translating it yields CASSLGGGQGADTQYF.

The genes are TRBV11-3 and TRBJ2-1; 10 bases align to TRBD2. J lost 8 bases, V lost 3 bases, and 10 bases had no gene match. The germline V gene has CDR1 SGHNT and CDR2 YENEEA. The CDR3 runs to 16 residues. The CDR3 spells CASSFVQREGPDEQFF. The CDR3 region has the DNA TGTGCCAGCAGCTTTGTCCAGCGGGAGGGCCCGGATGAGCAGTTCTTC.

This chain links TRBV5-1 with TRBJ1-2, with D possibly TRBD1 on 6 matching bases. Germline V gives CDR1 SGHRS, CDR2 YFSETQ. Trimming removed 4 bases from V and 8 bases from J, with 21 bases in between. This CDR3 contains 15 residues. The CDR3 here is CASSRGGRTFQGYTF. Written as DNA, the CDR3 is TGCGCCAGCAGCCGGGGGGGGCGGACGTTCCAAGGCTACACCTTC.

A few counts support this clone. The chain has TRBV6-5 and TRBJ1-1, with 9 bases lining up with TRBD1. The CDR3 is 14 residues long. Unmatched junction bases numbered 3, after V lost 4 bases and J lost 3 bases. Germline V gene data show CDR1 as MNHEY and CDR2 as SVGAGI. As DNA, the CDR3 is TGTGCCAGCAGTTTCCGGGACAGGGACACTGAAGCTTTCTTT. Translating it yields CASSFRDRDTEAFF.